These 30 T cell receptor beta chains were all obtained from the same sample, sequenced in a study of blood T cell repertoires in COVID-19. Only in-frame clones appear in the TCRdb table, and some are missing; sequencing was by immunoSEQ multiplex PCR. This sample has 30,000 to 50,000 clones, with less than 85% found just once. Sequencing was performed on peripheral blood. The receptors were gathered from an older man with acute or convalescent COVID-19.

Concerning this clone: One end of the junction varies from germline; a read error may be responsible. The V and J genes are TRBV13 and TRBJ1-5, with 7 bases lining up with TRBD1. The V gene's germline CDR1 is PRHDT and CDR2 FYEKMQ (reference sequence). This CDR3 region has 16 residues. The CDR3 here is CASSLGTARSDQPQHF. The CDR3 DNA follows: TGTGCCAGCAGCCTAGGGACAGCGCGGTCAGATCAGCCCCAGCATTTT.

This clone qualifies as medium-sized (0.01 to 0.1%). The gene calls are TRBV27 and TRBJ1-5; weak D call: TRBD1 (5 bases). The germline V gene has CDR1 MNHEY and CDR2 SMNVEV (reference sequence). This CDR3 has 17 residues. Trimming took 1 base from V and 0 from J, leaving 13 bases between them. The CDR3 spells CASSLFGGGFSNQPQHF. The DNA for the CDR3 is TGTGCCAGCAGTTTATTCGGGGGGGGATTTAGCAATCAGCCCCAGCATTTT.

The chain uses TRBV19 and TRBJ1-1; TRBD1 matches 8 bases. The V gene end was trimmed by 5 bases and the J gene end by 1 base; junction bases not matched to a gene: 6. CDR1 LNHDA and CDR2 SQIVND come from the germline V gene (reference sequence). CDR3 size: 15 residues. CDR3 nucleotides: TGTGCCAGTAGTTACAGGGGGTCTGGGAACACTGAAGCTTTCTTT. It yields the protein CASSYRGSGNTEAFF.

The V and J genes are TRBV19 and TRBJ2-2, with TRBD1 matching 7 bases. The trim removed 7 bases at V and 0 bases at J, leaving 5 bases unmatched. The CDR3 is 15 residues long. The germline gives CDR1 LNHDA, CDR2 SQIVND (reference sequence). The CDR3: CASMSGTANTGELFF. The CDR3 DNA sequence: TGTGCCAGTATGTCGGGGACAGCGAACACCGGGGAGCTGTTTTTT.

This chain uses TRBV19 with TRBJ2-1; TRBD2 matches at 10 bases. Looked up from germline, CDR1 is LNHDA and CDR2 is SQIVND (reference sequence). The CDR3 extends over 15 amino acids. V lost 0 bases to trimming and J lost 7 bases; unmatched junction nucleotides: 3. The CDR3 protein is CASSIDSGGKNEQFF. In DNA, the CDR3 is TGTGCCAGTAGTATAGATAGCGGGGGGAAAAATGAGCAGTTCTTC.

V is TRBV6-4 and J is TRBJ2-1; 8 bases line up with TRBD2. Germline lookup yields CDR1 MRHNA and CDR2 SNTAGT. The CDR3 covers 16 residues. Germline trimming cut 0 bases from V and 7 bases from J; bases unmatched to any gene: 8. The CDR3 protein is CASSDSFGGRINEQFF. CDR3 DNA sequence: TGTGCCAGCAGTGACTCATTTGGCGGGAGGATAAATGAGCAGTTCTTC.

The V call is TRBV6-5, the J call TRBJ2-1; D uncertain. V lost 2 bases and J lost 10, with 6 bases in between. Germline V lookup: CDR1 MNHEY, CDR2 SVGAGI. CDR3 length equals 11 residues. The CDR3 DNA follows: TGTGCCAGCAGTTACGCTAACGAGCAGTTCTTC. Translating it yields CASSYANEQFF.

A single count supports this clone. The rearrangement uses TRBV2 and TRBJ1-5; TRBD1 matches 7 bases. Looked up from germline, CDR1 is SNHLY and CDR2 is FYNNEI. This CDR3 contains 14 residues. J lost 8 bases, V lost 3 bases, and 7 bases had no gene match. This chain's CDR3 is CASSDYTGVEPQHF. The CDR3 DNA reads as TGTGCCAGCAGTGATTATACAGGGGTAGAGCCCCAGCATTTT.

J is TRBJ2-2 and V is TRBV7-2; D possibly corresponds to TRBD2 (5 bases). Trimming removed 1 base from V and 7 bases from J, with 10 bases in between. The CDR3 is made up of 14 amino acids. The germline V gene has CDR1 SGHTA and CDR2 FQGNSA. The CDR3 nucleotides are TGTGCCAGCAGCTTAGTCGTGAGGGACGGGGAGCTGTTTTTT. As protein: CASSLVVRDGELFF.

This clone was found a few times. The J gene is TRBJ1-3, the V gene TRBV6-5; 7 bases match TRBD1. The junction had 7 bases not matched to a gene; V was cut back by 0 bases and J by 5 bases. Germline CDR1 MNHEY, CDR2 SVGAGI. The CDR3 runs 16 residues. CDR3 nucleotide sequence: TGTGCCAGCAGTTACTCGAAAGCGAGGGGGCGAAACACCATATATTTT. This codes for CASSYSKARGRNTIYF.

This clone came up a few times. The chain joins TRBV19 to TRBJ1-2; 8 bases agree with TRBD1. The CDR3 runs to 13 residues. Germline V gene sequence: CDR1 LNHDA, CDR2 SQIVND (reference sequence). Trimming at V came to 7 bases and at J to 6 bases, leaving 7 bases not matched to a gene. CDR3: CASTLDRDHGYTF. In nucleotides, the CDR3 is TGTGCCAGTACCTTGGACAGGGACCATGGCTACACCTTC.

The chain joins TRBV29-1 to TRBJ1-1; weak D call: TRBD1 (5 bases). Germline V lookup: CDR1 SQVTM, CDR2 ANQGSEA. This CDR3 is built from 17 residues. V was shortened by 5 bases and J by 0 bases, with 22 bases between the two germline ends. CDR3 sequence reads: CSVRNILTASMNTEAFF. The CDR3 DNA reads as TGCAGCGTTCGGAACATCCTGACAGCCTCCATGAACACTGAAGCTTTCTTT.

This clone came up a few times. The rearrangement links TRBV10-3 to TRBJ1-5, with D tentatively TRBD1 (5 bases). Germline CDR1 is ENHRY and CDR2 is SYGVKD. This CDR3 contains 15 residues. Between the trimmed V and J ends, which lost 0 bases and 3 bases, there was a span of 9 bases. CDR3 nucleotides: TGTGCCATCAGTGAGTCTAGACAGATCAATCAGCCCCAGCATTTT. The encoded protein is CAISESRQINQPQHF.

The chain is built from TRBV11-2 and TRBJ1-5; no firm D call. The CDR3 runs 16 residues. Germline V gives CDR1 SGHAT, CDR2 FQNNGV. Deletions cut 0 bases from V and 9 bases from J, with 18 bases between. The CDR3: CASSLDPDTANGPQHF. The CDR3, as DNA: TGTGCCAGCAGCTTAGATCCCGACACGGCGAATGGGCCCCAGCATTTT. The full variable domain, its missing parts supplied by reference TRBV11-2 and TRBJ1-5, is EAGVAQSPRYKIIEKRQSVAFWCNPISGHATLYWYQQILGQGPKLLIQFQNNGVVDDSQLPKDRFSAERLKGVDSTLKIQPAKLEDSAVYLCASSLDPDTANGPQHFGDGTRLSIL.

The rearrangement uses TRBV9 and TRBJ1-5; D remains ambiguous. The CDR3 covers 14 residues. V was shortened by 3 bases and J by 6 bases, with 13 bases between the two germline ends. Germline loops: CDR1 SGDLS, CDR2 YYNGEE. The CDR3 loop is CASSETQLGQPQHF. The DNA of the CDR3 is TGTGCCAGCAGCGAAACACAGTTAGGTCAGCCCCAGCATTTT.

This clone was seen a few times. The chain recombines TRBV7-9 with TRBJ2-7; 7 nucleotides align to TRBD2. The CDR3 is 16 amino acids. Germline lookup yields CDR1 SEHNR and CDR2 FQNEAQ (reference sequence). J was trimmed by 4 bases and V by 2 bases; bases with no gene match: 11. CDR3 DNA: TGTGCCAGCAGCTTACCGGGAGGCCCAAAGGGGTACGAGCAGTACTTC. This gives the protein CASSLPGGPKGYEQYF.

The sample holds a few counts of this clone. The chain couples TRBV27 to TRBJ1-5, with D possibly being TRBD1 (5 bases). V lost 2 bases and J 5 bases, leaving 13 bases between the germline ends. Per the germline V gene, CDR1 is MNHEY and CDR2 is SMNVEV (reference sequence). The CDR3 contains 15 residues. DNA for the CDR3: TGTGCCAGCAGTTTAATCGGGGGTTTCGATCAGCCCCAGCATTTT. This encodes CASSLIGGFDQPQHF.

The chain links TRBV5-6 to TRBJ2-3, with a weak D call TRBD2 (5 bases). CDR1 and CDR2 (germline): SGHDT, YYEEEE. This CDR3 spans 16 amino acids. Trimming took off 0 bases at V and 3 bases at J, with 14 bases between the two ends. In nucleotides, the CDR3 is TGTGCCAGCAGCTTGGATGGAGGACTCCGGACAGATACGCAGTATTTT. It yields the protein CASSLDGGLRTDTQYF.

This rearrangement joins TRBV7-2 to TRBJ1-1; D not certain. The CDR3 length is 13 residues. The V end was cut by 1 base, the J end by 7 bases, with 10 bases between. Germline V lookup: CDR1 SGHTA, CDR2 FQGNSA. The CDR3 DNA reads TGTGCCAGCAGCTTAGGGGTCTGGAGTGAAGCTTTCTTT. Encoded protein: CASSLGVWSEAFF.

The V and J genes are TRBV29-1 and TRBJ2-5, with TRBD2 as a possible D gene (5 bases). CDR3 length equals 11 residues. The V gene lost 8 bases and the J gene lost 7 bases, with 14 bases spanning the gap. Germline CDR1 reads SQVTM; CDR2 reads ANQGSEA. The CDR3 reads CSFRTVGTQYF. The CDR3, as DNA: TGCAGCTTTCGGACTGTAGGGACCCAGTACTTC.

The genes are TRBV6-5 and TRBJ1-2; no reliable D call. Between the trimmed V and J ends, which lost 6 bases and 8 bases, there was a span of 16 bases. The CDR3 length is 13 residues. The germline CDR1 and CDR2 sequences are MNHEY and SVGAGI. CDR3 in amino acids: CASRLRKFPGYTF. CDR3 DNA sequence: TGTGCCAGCAGGCTAAGAAAATTCCCCGGCTACACCTTC.

The chain has TRBV19 and TRBJ2-4, with D possibly TRBD1 on 6 matching bases. V lost 3 bases and J 6 bases, leaving 15 bases between the germline ends. The CDR3 runs to 15 residues. Germline V CDR1 and CDR2: LNHDA, SQIVND (reference sequence). CDR3 in amino acids: CASSIMGTSVNIQYF. The CDR3, as DNA: TGTGCCAGTAGTATTATGGGGACATCTGTAAACATTCAGTACTTC.

This clone has just a few counts. The chain is built from TRBV7-2 and TRBJ2-7, with 11 bases matching TRBD2. CDR1 is SGHTA and CDR2 is FQGNSA in the germline V gene. CDR3 size: 14 residues. V lost 5 bases and J lost 3; bases outside the gene matches: 3. The CDR3 DNA is TGTGCCAGCAGCCTCACTAGCGGGAGCTACGAGCAGTACTTC. Translation gives CASSLTSGSYEQYF.

The gene calls are TRBV11-3 and TRBJ2-3; TRBD2 matches 13 bases. Germline loops: CDR1 SGHNT, CDR2 YENEEA. CDR3 size: 16 residues. V trimming: 5 bases; J trimming: 2 bases; junction bases outside the gene matches: 4. This chain's CDR3 is CASSPGLAGDTDTQYF. For the CDR3, the DNA is TGTGCCAGCAGCCCAGGACTAGCGGGAGACACAGATACGCAGTATTTT.

The chain couples TRBV4-2 to TRBJ2-1; 14 nucleotides align to TRBD2. Germline CDR1 is LGHNA and CDR2 is YNFKEQ. Trimming at V came to 2 bases and at J to 6 bases, leaving 9 bases not matched to a gene. The CDR3 runs 18 residues. The CDR3 DNA reads as TGTGCCAGCAGCCAACGACTAGCGGGAGGGGAGGGGGGCAATGAGCAGTTCTTC. Amino acid sequence: CASSQRLAGGEGGNEQFF.

The gene calls are TRBV6-5 and TRBJ1-2; D is possibly TRBD1 (5 bases). The CDR3 extends over 11 amino acids. Trimming left V 6 bases short and J 8 bases short, with 10 bases between. The germline gives CDR1 MNHEY, CDR2 SVGAGI. The CDR3 here is CASREGYGYTF. The CDR3 nucleotides are TGTGCCAGCAGGGAGGGGTACGGCTACACCTTC.

The gene calls are TRBV7-9 and TRBJ1-2, with 8 bases fitting TRBD1. Trimming cost V 4 bases and J 4 bases; bases outside gene matches: 11. The germline V gene encodes CDR1 SEHNR and CDR2 FQNEAQ (reference sequence). The CDR3 is made up of 16 amino acids. This CDR3 reads CASSYSQGAWVYGYTF. CDR3 sequence (DNA): TGTGCCAGCAGCTATTCCCAGGGGGCGTGGGTCTATGGCTACACCTTC.

Only one count was recorded for this clone. The genes are TRBV6-5 and TRBJ2-5; perhaps TRBD1 as D (5 bases). Trimming cost V 7 bases and J 4 bases, with 16 bases left between them. The germline V gene encodes CDR1 MNHEY and CDR2 SVGAGI. The CDR3 spans 14 residues. The CDR3 region is CASTPGHLPETQYF. The CDR3 DNA follows: TGTGCCAGCACCCCCGGACACCTTCCAGAGACCCAGTACTTC.

V usage is TRBV10-1 and J usage is TRBJ1-2; possible D gene TRBD1, 5 bases. The CDR3 length is 12 residues. V was cut by 3 bases and J by 3 bases, with 5 bases left in between. Germline values: CDR1 WNHNN, CDR2 SYGVQD (reference sequence). In nucleotides, the CDR3 is TGCGCCAGCAGTGAAGGGGACTATGGCTACACCTTC. This encodes CASSEGDYGYTF.

The rearrangement joins TRBV7-3 to TRBJ2-7, with 9 bases fitting TRBD1. Germline CDR1 is SGHTA and CDR2 is FQGTGA. The CDR3 is made up of 14 amino acids. V shed 5 bases and J 1 base; nucleotides not matched to a gene: 3. The CDR3 sequence: CASSPGTGSYEQYF. The CDR3 bases are TGTGCCAGCAGCCCCGGGACAGGGTCCTACGAGCAGTACTTC.